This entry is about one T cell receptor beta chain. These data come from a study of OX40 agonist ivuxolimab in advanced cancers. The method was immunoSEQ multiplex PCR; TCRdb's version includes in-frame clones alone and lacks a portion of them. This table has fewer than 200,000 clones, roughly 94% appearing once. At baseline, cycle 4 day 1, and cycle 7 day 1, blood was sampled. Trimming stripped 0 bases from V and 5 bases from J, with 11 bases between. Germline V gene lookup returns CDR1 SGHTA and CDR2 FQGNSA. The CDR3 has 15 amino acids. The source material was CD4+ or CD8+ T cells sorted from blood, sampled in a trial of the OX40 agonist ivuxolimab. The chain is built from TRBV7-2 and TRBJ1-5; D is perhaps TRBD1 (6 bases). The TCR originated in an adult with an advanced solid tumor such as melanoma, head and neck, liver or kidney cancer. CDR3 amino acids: CASSLAGQGYQPQHF. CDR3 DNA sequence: TGTGCCAGCAGCTTAGCGGGTCAGGGGTATCAGCCCCAGCATTTT.